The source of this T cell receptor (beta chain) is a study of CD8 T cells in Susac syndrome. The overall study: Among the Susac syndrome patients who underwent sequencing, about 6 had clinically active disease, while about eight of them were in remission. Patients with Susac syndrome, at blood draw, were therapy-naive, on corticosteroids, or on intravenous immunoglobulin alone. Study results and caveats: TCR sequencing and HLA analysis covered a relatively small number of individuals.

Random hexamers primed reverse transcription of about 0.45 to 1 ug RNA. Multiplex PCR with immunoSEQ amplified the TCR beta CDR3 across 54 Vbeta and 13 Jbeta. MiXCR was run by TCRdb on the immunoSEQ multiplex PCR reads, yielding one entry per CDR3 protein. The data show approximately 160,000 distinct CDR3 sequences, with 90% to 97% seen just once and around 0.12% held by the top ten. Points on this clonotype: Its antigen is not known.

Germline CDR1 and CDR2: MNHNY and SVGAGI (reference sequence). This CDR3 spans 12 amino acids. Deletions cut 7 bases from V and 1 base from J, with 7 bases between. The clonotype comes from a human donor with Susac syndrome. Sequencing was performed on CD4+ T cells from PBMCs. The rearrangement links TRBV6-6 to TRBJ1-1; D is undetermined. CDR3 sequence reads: CASNQENTEAFF. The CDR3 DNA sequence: TGTGCCAGCAATCAGGAGAACACTGAAGCTTTCTTT.